One T cell receptor beta chain is described in this entry. What this receptor recognizes is not known. Base qualities are not at hand, and no much larger clone is one base apart. The data belong to a study of cytomegalovirus exposure and HLA in healthy donors (dated by TCRdb to 2015 to 2018). As for the study more broadly: The roughly 670 repertoires of the first cohort and the 95 to 150 validation repertoires were produced on the same platform, according to a later analysis. Along with the roughly 670-subject first cohort, a separate validation cohort of approximately 110 different subjects was used. To predict cytomegalovirus infection status, the study brought together high-throughput TCR immunosequencing, statistical association of individual TCRs with disease status, and machine learning. The study aimed to test whether cataloging public T cell receptors could reveal signatures of past pathogen exposure.

The library was obtained by the immunoSEQ multiplex PCR assay. The original methods were these. To diagnose cytomegalovirus status from the catalog of TCR beta chain sequences, a statistical classification framework was built. Entries here come from immuneACCESS through TCRdb and include only in-frame sequences with V and J called. Some clones fail to appear in such tables; in the studies checked, an unresolved V gene covers under half of the shortfall, and the cause of the remainder is unknown. Clone size and V and J calls were adopted from that table, with D and trimming inferred from the DNA. This sample comprises around 56,000 clones, roughly 89% of them detected only once. The ten largest make up roughly 14% of the sample. V loses 4 bases at its end and J loses 4 bases; junction bases beyond the gene matches: 5. From the germline V gene (reference sequence), CDR1 is LNHDA and CDR2 is SQIVND. The CDR3 covers 14 residues, taking in both the cysteine and the phenylalanine. Of all the DNA, just the CDR3 is kept, 42 bases in frame from base 1.

Separate from the approximately 700-subject first cohort, the validation cohort of roughly 130 subjects was the group to which the donors belonged. Study-level results and caveats: The study gave a list of roughly 150 TCR beta chains associated with cytomegalovirus. Most TCR sequences were observed very rarely across donors, whereas some public TCRs were present in many individuals. Subsequent analysis determined that TCRs grouped into clusters in the first cohort also showed a tendency toward co-occurrence across the roughly 130 validation repertoires, and 94% of cluster scores exceeded 0. The authors suggested that the approach could potentially be extended to other disease states and immunological phenotypes. In vitro tests confirmed that a few of the cytomegalovirus-associated TCR beta chains recognize cytomegalovirus antigens. The validation cohort had no HLA typing available for a later analysis, so co-occurrence within that cohort was assessed over all 120 repertoires. In both the original and validation cohorts, the classifier was reported to diagnose cytomegalovirus status with high specificity and sensitivity.

The chain is encoded by TRBV19 joined to TRBJ2-7, and TRBD2 matches 9 of the central bases. The sequence was obtained from a woman under 30 in good health and CMV-seronegative. The sample taken for sequencing was PBMCs. For the CDR3, the sequence is CASSTLAGPYEQYF. DNA sequence: TGTGCCAGTAGTACCCTAGCGGGACCTTACGAGCAGTACTTC.